A single sample gave rise to the 17 T cell receptor beta chains below, sequenced in a study of T cell responses to AZD1222 COVID-19 vaccine. TCRdb's copy holds only in-frame clones and misses some; the assay was immunoSEQ multiplex PCR. Here the sample spans about 68,000 clones, around 83% being singletons. The sample in question was peripheral blood, obtained on day 0 of AZD1222 vaccination. These receptors came from an adult in good health.

The chain couples TRBV20-1 to TRBJ2-1; D not resolved. V lost 5 bases and J lost 7, with 6 bases in between. This CDR3 has 10 residues. Per the germline V gene, CDR1 is DFQATT and CDR2 is SNEGSKA (reference sequence). The CDR3 DNA reads TGCAGTGCTTATAATAATGAGCAGTTCTTC. Amino acid sequence: CSAYNNEQFF.

J is TRBJ2-7 and V is TRBV10-1, with 13 bases aligning to TRBD2. Losses at the gene ends were 3 bases for V and 2 bases for J; bases not matched to a gene: 4. Germline CDR1 is WNHNN and CDR2 is SYGVQD (reference sequence). The CDR3 runs 16 residues. The CDR3 region is CASSEGLAGDAYEQYF. In DNA form, the CDR3 reads TGCGCCAGCAGTGAAGGACTAGCGGGGGACGCCTACGAGCAGTACTTC.

The chain is built from TRBV9 and TRBJ1-6; TRBD1 matches 7 bases. The CDR3 spans 18 residues. Germline V gene data show CDR1 as SGDLS and CDR2 as YYNGEE. The junction had 6 bases not matched to a gene; V was cut back by 0 bases and J by 0 bases. CDR3 in amino acids: CASSVGVGGNSYNSPLHF. The CDR3, as DNA: TGTGCCAGCAGCGTAGGAGTAGGGGGCAACTCCTATAATTCACCCCTCCACTTT.

The chain is built from TRBV10-3 and TRBJ1-2; unclear D gene. The CDR3 has 14 amino acids. V was cut by 5 bases and J by 7 bases, with 17 bases left in between. CDR1 and CDR2 from the germline V gene are ENHRY and SYGVKD. Here the CDR3 DNA reads TGTGCCATCAGTATGTCGGCCCCCAGCGGTGGCTACACCTTC. This gives the protein CAISMSAPSGGYTF.

This sequence joins TRBV28 and TRBJ1-3; D is unresolved. Germline CDR1 reads MDHEN; CDR2 reads SYDVKM. V lost 5 bases to trimming and J lost 0 bases, with 11 bases between them. This CDR3 is built from 15 residues. The CDR3 loop is CASSPGYLSGNTIYF. The CDR3 DNA reads as TGTGCCAGCAGTCCGGGATACCTCTCTGGAAACACCATATATTTT.

V and J are TRBV5-1 and TRBJ1-6; D not resolved. The V gene lost 4 bases and the J gene lost 0 bases, with 11 bases spanning the gap. This CDR3 contains 16 residues. Germline V lookup: CDR1 SGHRS, CDR2 YFSETQ. The CDR3 reads CASSQASSSYNSPLHF. The CDR3 DNA reads as TGCGCCAGCAGCCAAGCTTCTAGCTCCTATAATTCACCCCTCCACTTT.

This chain uses TRBV5-1 with TRBJ1-4, with D maybe TRBD1 (6 bases). The CDR3 is made up of 16 amino acids. V lost 0 bases and J 7 bases, leaving 16 bases between the germline ends. Germline V CDR1 and CDR2: SGHRS, YFSETQ. The CDR3 sequence: CASSLDGSGDSEKLFF. DNA for the CDR3: TGCGCCAGCAGCTTGGACGGGTCAGGGGATAGTGAAAAACTGTTTTTT.

This clone was picked up a small number of times. V and J are TRBV30 and TRBJ1-1; no clear D gene. Per germline, CDR1 GTSNPN and CDR2 SVGIG (reference sequence). Trimming removed 3 bases at V and 2 bases at J, with 13 bases between. The CDR3 is 14 amino acids. The CDR3 DNA is TGTGCCTGGAGACTAGACCGGTTCAACACTGAAGCTTTCTTT. Translated, it gives CAWRLDRFNTEAFF.

The rearrangement joins TRBV5-1 to TRBJ2-7; possibly TRBD2 for D (5 bases). The CDR3 is made up of 14 amino acids. V was cut by 7 bases and J by 7 bases, with 21 bases left in between. The germline CDR1 and CDR2 sequences are SGHRS and YFSETQ. The CDR3 is CASAHEGFGLEQYF. The CDR3 DNA follows: TGCGCCAGCGCGCACGAGGGTTTTGGTTTGGAGCAGTACTTC.

V and J are TRBV6-6 and TRBJ2-2; D gene unclear. CDR1 and CDR2 from the germline V gene are MNHNY and SVGAGI (reference sequence). Trimming took off 8 bases at V and 11 bases at J, with 15 bases between the two ends. CDR3 length: 12 amino acids. The CDR3 DNA reads TGTGCCAGCTCCACCTCCGTGATAGAGCTGTTTTTT. This translates into CASSTSVIELFF.

The chain employs TRBV6-2 or TRBV6-3 and TRBJ1-3; 8 positions agree with TRBD1. This CDR3 comprises 15 residues. V dropped 5 bases and J dropped 0; count of bases not matched to a gene: 3. Per the germline V gene, CDR1 is MNHEY and CDR2 is SVGEGT. The DNA of the CDR3 is TGTGCCAGCAGTCGGGGACAGGACTCTGGAAACACCATATATTTT. It codes for CASSRGQDSGNTIYF.

The rearrangement joins TRBV5-6 to TRBJ1-5; maybe TRBD1 (5 bases). In germline, CDR1 is SGHDT, CDR2 YYEEEE. CDR3 length: 15 residues. V lost 4 bases and J lost 9, with 20 bases in between. This chain's CDR3 is CASSGGAQTVGPQHF. CDR3 nucleotides: TGTGCCAGCAGCGGAGGGGCCCAAACCGTGGGGCCCCAGCATTTT. The whole variable domain, remainder taken from reference TRBV5-6 and TRBJ1-5, is DAGVTQSPTHLIKTRGQQVTLRCSPKSGHDTVSWYQQALGQGPQFIFQYYEEEERQRGNFPDRFSGHQFPNYSSELNVNALLLGDSALYLCASSGGAQTVGPQHFGDGTRLSIL.

The V call is TRBV28, the J call TRBJ2-7; D gene uncertain. The germline V gene encodes CDR1 MDHEN and CDR2 SYDVKM. CDR3 size: 11 residues. V was pared by 7 bases and J by 0 bases, with 4 bases between. The CDR3 loop is CASMNSYEQYF. The CDR3 DNA follows: TGTGCCAGCATGAACTCCTACGAGCAGTACTTC.

This chain connects TRBV7-6 to TRBJ1-5; D uncertain. CDR1 and CDR2 from the germline V gene are SGHVS and FNYEAQ. The V gene lost 5 bases and the J gene lost 0 bases, with 23 bases spanning the gap. This CDR3 is 19 amino acids long. For the CDR3, the DNA is TGTGCCAGCAGCCTTTGGCCCGCGATCGGGCCTTATAGCAATCAGCCCCAGCATTTT. Residues: CASSLWPAIGPYSNQPQHF.

The chain employs TRBV11-2 and TRBJ2-2; possible D gene TRBD1, 6 bases. This CDR3 has 17 residues. V was trimmed by 3 bases and J by 6 bases, leaving 20 bases between them. CDR1 is SGHAT and CDR2 is FQNNGV in the germline V gene. The CDR3 reads CASSFSPGQFFAGELFF. CDR3 DNA: TGTGCCAGCAGCTTCTCCCCGGGACAATTTTTTGCCGGGGAGCTGTTTTTT.

The V and J genes are TRBV7-2 and TRBJ2-3; the D is unclear. The CDR3 contains 13 residues. V was trimmed by 3 bases and J by 4 bases, leaving 8 bases between them. Per germline, CDR1 SGHTA and CDR2 FQGNSA. CDR3 bases: TGTGCCAGCAGCTTGCCTCAAGCAGATACGCAGTATTTT. Translation: CASSLPQADTQYF.

The sample holds a few counts of this clone. The V gene is TRBV2, the J gene TRBJ1-1; D remains ambiguous. Germline V gene data show CDR1 as SNHLY and CDR2 as FYNNEI. The V end lost 1 base, the J end lost 1 base, and 10 bases lay between the germline ends. This CDR3 contains 15 residues. The CDR3 bases are TGTGCCAGCAGTGAAGACGTCGGCCCGAACACTGAAGCTTTCTTT. Translation: CASSEDVGPNTEAFF. Full variable domain (remainder filled in from reference TRBV2 and TRBJ1-1): EPEVTQTPSHQVTQMGQEVILRCVPISNHLYFYWYRQILGQKVEFLVSFYNNEISEKSEIFDDQFSVERPDGSNFTLKIRSTKLEDSAMYFCASSEDVGPNTEAFFGQGTRLTVV.